These 14 T cell receptor beta chains share one sample of origin, sequenced in a study of T cells in Graves' hyperthyroidism and ophthalmopathy. Amplified TCR beta CDR3 regions derived from RNA transcripts. First-round RT-PCR targeting the TCR CDR3 was performed with the HTBI primer set. TCRdb re-derived calls from the multiplex PCR reads in MiXCR, one entry per CDR3 protein. This sample carries fewer than 600,000 distinct CDR3 sequences, around 15% of them seen once, and the ten largest clones take approximately 13%. The sample consisted of blood. These TCRs come from a woman between 35 and 50 years old with Graves' hyperthyroidism.

This clonotype was picked up many times. The V gene is TRBV2, the J gene TRBJ1-2; D uncertain. Germline CDR1 reads SNHLY; CDR2 reads FYNNEI. The ends were cut back, 1 base at V and 6 bases at J, with 9 bases in the middle. The CDR3 is 13 amino acids. Here the CDR3 DNA reads TGTGCCAGCAGTGAAGGTCCGATGGATGGCTACACCTTC. Its translation is CASSEGPMDGYTF.

CDR3 residues: CSVEWGIGNIQYF. CDR3 in DNA: TGCAGCGTTGAATGGGGAATTGGAAACATTCAGTACTTC. The chain carries TRBV29-1 and TRBJ2-4, with D unclear. V lost 2 bases and J 6 bases, leaving 11 bases between the germline ends. Germline V gene lookup returns CDR1 SQVTM and CDR2 ANQGSEA. This CDR3 has 13 amino acids.

V gene TRBV6-1 combines with J gene TRBJ1-1; D may be TRBD1 (6 bases). Germline V CDR1 and CDR2: MNHNS, SASEGT. V dropped 6 bases and J dropped 8 bases, with 19 bases sitting between them. This CDR3 spans 14 amino acids. The CDR3 here is CASRVQGLSKEAFF. In DNA, the CDR3 is TGTGCCAGCAGGGTACAGGGTTTGAGTAAGGAAGCTTTCTTT.

The V call is TRBV24-1, the J call TRBJ2-1, with 9 bases matching TRBD2. J gave up 6 bases and V 7 bases, and 15 bases lay outside the gene matches. This CDR3 is 17 amino acids long. The germline V gene encodes CDR1 KGHDR and CDR2 SFDVKD. The CDR3 bases are TGTGCCACCAGCGGCGTAAATAGCGGGAGATTGTCCAATGAGCAGTTCTTC. It is translated as CATSGVNSGRLSNEQFF.

The table lists this clonotype with a few counts. This sequence joins TRBV6-1 and TRBJ2-5; 10 bases line up with TRBD1. Germline CDR1 MNHNS, CDR2 SASEGT. V shed 6 bases and J 5 bases; nucleotides not matched to a gene: 9. The CDR3 sequence is 15 residues long. CDR3 residues: CASRGQGILRETQYF. The CDR3 DNA sequence: TGTGCCAGCAGGGGACAGGGGATCCTTAGGGAGACCCAGTACTTC.

This clonotype was observed many times. The rearrangement uses TRBV18 and TRBJ1-1; no firm D call. V dropped 0 bases and J dropped 1 base, with 3 bases sitting between them. Germline CDR1 KGHSH, CDR2 LQKENI. This CDR3 contains 13 residues. This CDR3 reads CASSPPGNTEAFF. DNA of the CDR3: TGTGCCAGCTCACCACCGGGGAACACTGAAGCTTTCTTT.

The rearrangement joins TRBV9 to TRBJ2-5, with 11 bases that match TRBD2. V gave up 3 bases and J gave up 4 bases; unmatched junction bases: 8. The CDR3 spans 16 residues. The V gene's germline CDR1 is SGDLS and CDR2 YYNGEE. CDR3 residues: CASSAPGLAVGETQYF. CDR3 DNA sequence: TGTGCCAGCAGCGCTCCGGGACTAGCGGTTGGAGAGACCCAGTACTTC.

This clonotype was detected ten times or more. The rearrangement uses TRBV7-9 and TRBJ2-2; no clear D. Germline V gene sequence: CDR1 SEHNR, CDR2 FQNEAQ (reference sequence). This CDR3 is 14 amino acids long. Trimming took 5 bases from V and 3 from J, leaving 10 bases between them. This CDR3 reads CASSPVVDTGELFF. The CDR3 DNA is TGTGCCAGCAGCCCCGTCGTGGACACCGGGGAGCTGTTTTTT. Full variable domain (rest looked up from reference TRBV7-9 and TRBJ2-2): DTGVSQNPRHKITKRGQNVTFRCDPISEHNRLYWYRQTLGQGPEFLTYFQNEAQLEKSRLLSDRFSAERPKGSFSTLEIQRTEQGDSAMYLCASSPVVDTGELFFGEGSRLTVL.

The genes are TRBV29-1 and TRBJ2-7; D perhaps matches TRBD2 (6 bases). Trimming took off 6 bases at V and 4 bases at J, with 16 bases between the two ends. CDR1 is SQVTM and CDR2 is ANQGSEA in the germline V gene. The CDR3 contains 13 residues. Here the CDR3 DNA reads TGCAGCGTCATCCCCAGCGGGCAATACGAGCAGTACTTC. As protein: CSVIPSGQYEQYF.

This clonotype has more than one count but fewer than ten. The chain combines TRBV20-1 with TRBJ2-3, with 7 bases that match TRBD2. This CDR3 region has 18 residues. After removal of 0 bases from V and 1 base from J, the junction contained 13 bases not matched to a gene. CDR1 is DFQATT, CDR2 SNEGSKA, per germline (reference sequence). The CDR3 DNA reads TGCAGTGCTAGAGATACAGCGGGAAGTGGTGGCGGCACAGATACGCAGTATTTT. Its protein product is CSARDTAGSGGGTDTQYF.

Many counts were recorded for this clonotype. V gene TRBV6-2 or TRBV6-3 combines with J gene TRBJ2-7, with a possible D match to TRBD2 (6 bases). Looked up from germline, CDR1 is MNHEY and CDR2 is SVGEGT. The length of the CDR3 is 16 residues. V was trimmed by 2 bases and J by 5 bases, leaving 19 bases between them. The DNA of the CDR3 is TGTGCCAGCAGTTACGAAGGTGGGGGGAAGAACGACGAGCAGTACTTC. This translates into CASSYEGGGKNDEQYF.

V gene TRBV9 combines with J gene TRBJ2-1; maybe TRBD2 (6 bases). The germline V gene encodes CDR1 SGDLS and CDR2 YYNGEE. V was clipped by 0 bases and J by 10 bases, with 17 bases between them. The CDR3 has 15 amino acids. The CDR3 here is CASSVVGGSFGEQFF. The CDR3 DNA sequence: TGTGCCAGCAGCGTAGTTGGAGGGAGTTTTGGGGAGCAGTTCTTC. The full variable domain, in which reference TRBV9 and TRBJ2-1 provide the parts outside the CDR3, is DSGVTQTPKHLITATGQRVTLRCSPRSGDLSVYWYQQSLDQGLQFLIQYYNGEERAKGNILERFSAQQFPDLHSELNLSSLELGDSALYFCASSVVGGSFGEQFFGPGTRLTVL.

The genes are TRBV2 and TRBJ1-1, with 9 bases identical to TRBD1. Per germline, CDR1 SNHLY and CDR2 FYNNEI. The CDR3 extends over 16 amino acids. Losses at the gene ends were 2 bases for V and 1 base for J; bases not matched to a gene: 5. The CDR3 nucleotides read TGTGCCAGCAGTGAAAGGTGGGGACAGGGGAACACTGAAGCTTTCTTT. Its protein is CASSERWGQGNTEAFF.

In this sample, this clonotype turned up many times. This chain connects TRBV5-1 to TRBJ2-7; possible D gene TRBD2, 5 bases. Trimming cost V 4 bases and J 2 bases, with 13 bases left between them. The germline CDR1 and CDR2 sequences are SGHRS and YFSETQ. The CDR3 has 14 amino acids. The DNA for the CDR3 is TGCGCCAGCAGCACGGCGGGTCCTACCTACGAGCAGTACTTC. This sequence encodes CASSTAGPTYEQYF.